This TCR beta chain was sequenced in a study of OX40 agonist ivuxolimab in advanced cancers. Clones were sequenced by immunoSEQ multiplex PCR, and TCRdb holds only the in-frame ones, with some missing. Among 40,000 to 45,000 clones, approximately 86% were seen once, and the ten largest hold over 10%. Whole-study results and caveats: Which antigen the expanded peripheral T cells recognized is unknown. At 0.1 to 3.0 mg/kg, clonal expansion of CD4+ and CD8+ blood T cells had occurred by week 6.

A note on this clone: Its cognate antigen is unknown.

The germline V gene encodes CDR1 MNHNY and CDR2 SVGAGI (reference sequence). The V and J ends lost 2 bases and 2 bases respectively, with 10 bases between them. This CDR3 is 15 amino acids long. The sample consisted of CD4+ or CD8+ T cells sorted from blood, taken in a trial of the OX40 agonist ivuxolimab. The rearrangement joins TRBV6-6 to TRBJ2-1; D is perhaps TRBD1 (5 bases). The sequence was collected from an adult with an advanced solid tumor such as melanoma, head and neck, liver or kidney cancer. CDR3 loop: CASSYRQTPYNEQFF. The CDR3 DNA reads as TGTGCCAGCAGTTACCGACAGACCCCCTACAATGAGCAGTTCTTC.